This T cell receptor beta chain was found in a study of T-cell reconstitution after alpha-beta-depleted transplantation in children. Germline trimming cut 2 bases from V and 1 base from J; bases unmatched to any gene: 4. This CDR3 contains 16 residues. Germline V gene lookup returns CDR1 MGHDK and CDR2 SYGVNS. Unique molecular identifiers were used to barcode this TCRbeta library. Via MiXCR, TCRdb re-called the PCR reads, giving one row per CDR3 protein. The top ten hold 2% to 3% of the sample, which has approximately 520,000 distinct CDR3 sequences, about 33% seen once. Specimen: PBMCs from the stem cell graft donor, collected from the stem cell graft. This clonotype originated in a human donor who donated a stem cell graft to a child with aplastic anemia. The V call is TRBV25-1, the J call TRBJ2-1; 8 bases line up with TRBD2. The CDR3 loop reads CASSERAGVSYNEQFF. The CDR3, as DNA: TGTGCCAGCAGTGAACGAGCGGGAGTTTCCTACAATGAGCAGTTCTTC.